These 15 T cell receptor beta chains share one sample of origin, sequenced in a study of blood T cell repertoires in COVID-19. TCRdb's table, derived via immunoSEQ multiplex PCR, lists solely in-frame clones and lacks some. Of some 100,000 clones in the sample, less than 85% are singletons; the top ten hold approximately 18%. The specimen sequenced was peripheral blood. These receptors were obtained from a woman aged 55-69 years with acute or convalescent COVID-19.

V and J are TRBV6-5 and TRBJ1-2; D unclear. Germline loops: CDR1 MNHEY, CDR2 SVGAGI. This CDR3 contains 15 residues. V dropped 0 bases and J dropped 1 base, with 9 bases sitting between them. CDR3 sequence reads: CASSYSESGNYGYTF. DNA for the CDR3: TGTGCCAGCAGTTACTCGGAGAGCGGTAACTATGGCTACACCTTC.

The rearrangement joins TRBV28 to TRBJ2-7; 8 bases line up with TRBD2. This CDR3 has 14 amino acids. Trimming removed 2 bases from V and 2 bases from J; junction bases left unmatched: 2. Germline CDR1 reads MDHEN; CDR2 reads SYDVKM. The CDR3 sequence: CASSLLAGTYEQYF. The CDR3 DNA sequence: TGTGCCAGCAGTTTACTAGCGGGTACCTACGAGCAGTACTTC.

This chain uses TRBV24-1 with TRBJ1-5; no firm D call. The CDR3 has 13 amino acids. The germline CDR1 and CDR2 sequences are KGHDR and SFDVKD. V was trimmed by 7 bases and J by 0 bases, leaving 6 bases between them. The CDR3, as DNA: TGTGCCACCAGGAGGGATAGCAATCAGCCCCAGCATTTT. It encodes CATRRDSNQPQHF.

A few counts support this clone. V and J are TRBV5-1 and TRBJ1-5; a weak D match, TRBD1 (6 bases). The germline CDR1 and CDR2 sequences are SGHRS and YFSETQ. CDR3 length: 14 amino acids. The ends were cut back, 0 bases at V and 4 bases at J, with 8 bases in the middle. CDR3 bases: TGCGCCAGCAGCTTGGAAGGGGGAAATCAGCCCCAGCATTTT. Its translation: CASSLEGGNQPQHF.

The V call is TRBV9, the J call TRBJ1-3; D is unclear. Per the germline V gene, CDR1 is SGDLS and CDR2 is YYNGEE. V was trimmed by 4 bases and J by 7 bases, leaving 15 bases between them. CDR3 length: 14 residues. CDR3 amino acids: CASSPTLTGNTIYF. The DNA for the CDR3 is TGTGCCAGCAGCCCTACCCTGACGGGGAACACCATATATTTT.

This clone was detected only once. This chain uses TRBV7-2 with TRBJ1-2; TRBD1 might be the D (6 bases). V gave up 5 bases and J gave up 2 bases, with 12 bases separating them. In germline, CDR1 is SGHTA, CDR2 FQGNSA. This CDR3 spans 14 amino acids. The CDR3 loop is CASSPTGTNYGYTF. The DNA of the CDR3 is TGTGCCAGCAGCCCCACAGGGACGAACTATGGCTACACCTTC.

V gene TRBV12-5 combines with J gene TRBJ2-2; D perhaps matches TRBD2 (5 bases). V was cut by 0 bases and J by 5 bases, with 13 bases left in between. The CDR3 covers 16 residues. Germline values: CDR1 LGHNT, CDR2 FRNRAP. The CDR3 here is CASGLVGSRGTGELFF. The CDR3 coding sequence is TGTGCTAGTGGTTTGGTGGGGAGTCGAGGGACCGGGGAGCTGTTTTTT.

CDR3: CASTQAGGITDTQYF. In nucleotides, the CDR3 is TGTGCCAGCACACAAGCGGGAGGGATCACAGATACGCAGTATTTT. V gene TRBV7-8 combines with J gene TRBJ2-3; 10 bases line up with TRBD2. This CDR3 has 15 amino acids. J was trimmed by 2 bases and V by 7 bases; bases with no gene match: 6. The germline V gene encodes CDR1 SGHVS and CDR2 FQNEAQ. The full variable domain, in which reference TRBV7-8 and TRBJ2-3 provide the parts outside the CDR3, is GAGVSQSPRYKVAKRGQDVALRCDPISGHVSLFWYQQALGQGPEFLTYFQNEAQLDKSGLPSDRFFAERPEGSVSTLKIQRTQQEDSAVYLCASTQAGGITDTQYFGPGTRLTVL.

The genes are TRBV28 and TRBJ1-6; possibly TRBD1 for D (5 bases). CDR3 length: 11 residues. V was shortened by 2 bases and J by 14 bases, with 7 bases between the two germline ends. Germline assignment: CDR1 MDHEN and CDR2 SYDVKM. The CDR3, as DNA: TGTGCCAGCAGTTTAGGCAGGGCCCTCCACTTT. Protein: CASSLGRALHF.

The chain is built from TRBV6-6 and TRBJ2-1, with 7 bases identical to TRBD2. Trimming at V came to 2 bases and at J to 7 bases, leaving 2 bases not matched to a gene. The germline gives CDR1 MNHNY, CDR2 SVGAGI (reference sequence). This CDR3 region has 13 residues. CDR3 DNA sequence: TGTGCCAGCAGTTACCTCGGGGGGAATGAGCAGTTCTTC. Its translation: CASSYLGGNEQFF.

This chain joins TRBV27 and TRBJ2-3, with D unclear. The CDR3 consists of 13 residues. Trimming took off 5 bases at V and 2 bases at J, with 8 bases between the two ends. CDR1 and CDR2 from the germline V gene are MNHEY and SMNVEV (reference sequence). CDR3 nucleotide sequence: TGTGCCAGCAGTGTGGAGTACACAGATACGCAGTATTTT. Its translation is CASSVEYTDTQYF.

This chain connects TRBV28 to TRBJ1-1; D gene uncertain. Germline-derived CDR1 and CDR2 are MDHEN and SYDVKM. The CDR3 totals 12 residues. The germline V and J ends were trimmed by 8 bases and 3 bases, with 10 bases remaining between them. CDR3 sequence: CASRVEYTEAFF. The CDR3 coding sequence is TGTGCCAGCCGAGTTGAGTACACTGAAGCTTTCTTT.

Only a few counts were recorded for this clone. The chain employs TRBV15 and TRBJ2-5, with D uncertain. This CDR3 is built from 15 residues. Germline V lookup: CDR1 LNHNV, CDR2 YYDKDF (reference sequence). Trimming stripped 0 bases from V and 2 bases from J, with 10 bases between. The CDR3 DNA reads TGTGCCACCAGCAGAGATCTGATAACACAAGAGACCCAGTACTTC. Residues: CATSRDLITQETQYF.

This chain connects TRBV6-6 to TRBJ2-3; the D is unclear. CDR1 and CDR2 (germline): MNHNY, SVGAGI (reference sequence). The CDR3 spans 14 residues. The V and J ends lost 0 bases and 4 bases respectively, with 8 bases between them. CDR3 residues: CASSYSSFSDTQYF. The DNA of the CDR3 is TGTGCCAGCAGTTACTCGAGTTTCTCAGATACGCAGTATTTT.

CDR3 in DNA: TGTGCCACCAGCAGAGATATAGGCAGGGGGCTGTACGAGCAGTACTTC. This translates into CATSRDIGRGLYEQYF. The gene calls are TRBV15 and TRBJ2-7, with TRBD1 matching over 8 bases. Germline assignment: CDR1 LNHNV and CDR2 YYDKDF (reference sequence). The CDR3 totals 16 residues. J gave up 4 bases and V 0 bases, and 8 bases lay outside the gene matches.